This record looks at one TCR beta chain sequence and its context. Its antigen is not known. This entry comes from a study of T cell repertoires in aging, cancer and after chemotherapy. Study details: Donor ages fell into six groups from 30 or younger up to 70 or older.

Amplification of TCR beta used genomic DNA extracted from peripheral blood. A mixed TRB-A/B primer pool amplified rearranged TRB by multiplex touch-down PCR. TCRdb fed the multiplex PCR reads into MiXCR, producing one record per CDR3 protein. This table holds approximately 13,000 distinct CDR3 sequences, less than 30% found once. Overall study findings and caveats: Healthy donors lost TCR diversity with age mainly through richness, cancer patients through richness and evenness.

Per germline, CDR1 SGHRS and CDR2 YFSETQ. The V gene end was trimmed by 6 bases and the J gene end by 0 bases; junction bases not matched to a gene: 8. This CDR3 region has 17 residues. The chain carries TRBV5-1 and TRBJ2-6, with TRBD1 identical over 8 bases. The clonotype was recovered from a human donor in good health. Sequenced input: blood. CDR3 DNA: TGCGCCAGCACCCGAGGACAGGGAAGCTCTGGGGCCAACGTCCTGACTTTC. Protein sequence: CASTRGQGSSGANVLTF.